The source of this TCR beta chain is a study of cytomegalovirus exposure and HLA in healthy donors (dated by TCRdb to 2017 to 2019). About the full investigation: An earlier analysis of 587 of the donors reported 250 to 300 Gb of sequence data and 100 million to 140 million unique TCR beta sequences from roughly 200 million T cells. An early release covering over 500 HLA-typed donors comprised about 300 gigabases of sequencing data and roughly 86 million unique TCR sequences. Both class I and class II loci were covered by HLA typing, at four-digit resolution. Typing coverage varied by locus: roughly 620-640 donors for A, B, C, DRB1 and DQB1; under 550 for DQA1; around 610 for DPA1; roughly 450 for DPB1. Several DR-DQ haplotypes were handled as single units for association and clustering because linkage in the cohort was strong. The study used immunosequencing to profile the T cell repertoires of approximately 630 subjects and linked those repertoires to cytomegalovirus serostatus. Donor age, sex, ethnicity and CMV serostatus were compiled together with the repertoire data. Rather than using new phenotypic data, the later analysis identified candidate immune exposures from TCR beta sequences and from how often those sequences occurred across donors. The study combined high-throughput TCR immunosequencing, statistical association of individual TCRs with disease status, and machine learning to predict cytomegalovirus infection status. Among about 360 genotyped donors of the cohort, an average of approximately 240,000 unique TCR beta nucleotide sequences were sequenced per donor, about a sixth of them non-productive. A later analysis re-analyzed previously published TCR beta repertoires from approximately 700 donors and added high-resolution HLA genotyping to study TCR occurrence patterns. Along with the approximately 700-subject first cohort, a separate validation cohort of over a hundred different subjects was used. An earlier analysis of 587 of the donors applied high-throughput TCR beta sequencing to assess whether each TCR beta V gene segment acted as functional or pseudogenic. The study aimed to test whether signatures of past pathogen exposure could be identified by cataloging public T cell receptors. A later genetic analysis used genome-wide SNP genotypes for about 65% of the roughly 700 donors, treating that subset as a discovery cohort. Every discovery cohort repertoire had been produced on one sequencing platform. Of the 300 to 400 genotyped donors, 81% fell in the genetic ancestry cluster associated with self-reported Caucasian donors.

According to the germline V gene (reference sequence), CDR1 reads MNHNY and CDR2 reads SVGAGI. From the cysteine through the phenylalanine, the CDR3 covers 14 amino acids. Kept here is only the CDR3 DNA, which spans 42 bases and is read in frame from base 1. V is reduced by 7 bases and J by 3 bases, leaving a spacing of 13 bases between them. The cohort comprised around 690 healthy bone marrow donors. At the time of sampling, every cohort member was nominally healthy, though immune exposures that went unrecorded were likely present. The donor was CMV seropositive and was included in the group of some 290 seropositive cohort members. Each donor provided a peripheral blood sample, and peripheral blood mononuclear cells were used for TCR beta sequencing. The Qiagen DNeasy Blood Extraction Kit was used to extract genomic DNA from the blood cell samples. A note on this clone: Which antigen it targets is not known. The input lacks base qualities; no much larger clone sits a single base away.

Broader findings and caveats from the paper: The sequencing pipeline was judged likely to have produced a cluster of highly shared sequence variants as a technical artifact. It was suggested by the authors that the approach could potentially be generalized to other disease states and immunological phenotypes. Some IMGT-functional V segments, including TRBV6-2 and TRBV6-3, could not be told apart with the 87-base-pair reads, so those segments were excluded. In a later analysis, some 18,000 TCR beta sequences were associated with specific HLA alleles at a false discovery rate of 0.05. Presence/absence analyses assumed roughly uniform sequencing depth across donors, an assumption that may not hold. The cohort was sequenced for TCR beta chains only, and without alpha or paired-chain data the features that could be detected were limited. Most TCR sequences were observed very rarely across donors, whereas some public TCRs were present in many individuals. The classifier was reported to diagnose cytomegalovirus status with high specificity and sensitivity in both the original and validation cohorts. Compared with the approximately 720-donor mean, donors in an Asian-associated ancestry cluster had fewer N-insertions in productive TCRs, according to a later genetic analysis. According to a later analysis, parvovirus B19, influenza, CMV and Epstein-Barr virus appeared linked to several top co-occurrence clusters. The only immune exposure information available for the cohort was CMV serostatus. A further reported finding was that TCR beta sequences accurately predicted the HLA-A and HLA-B alleles for most subjects in the first cohort. Three of the identified cytomegalovirus-associated TCR beta chains were confirmed in vitro to be specific for cytomegalovirus antigens. Correlated functional status among segregating V segments might reflect linkage disequilibrium, but an unknown experimental factor could not be ruled out. Most CMV-associated TCR beta chains appeared to be HLA-restricted in a later analysis, and the HLA associations seemed to be driven largely by CMV exposure. Broadly in line with IMGT annotations, most TCR beta V segments showed up in productive rearrangements about 87% or about 30% of the time in an earlier analysis of about 500 of the donors. In a later analysis, HLA-associated TCR beta chains showed more clonal expansion and lower generation probabilities than non-associated chains that were equally common. Because some donors lacked HLA typing at each locus, the association tests relied only on the typed subset. According to a later analysis, TCR association rates differed among HLA loci, with DRB1 alleles showing the most associated TCRs and HLA-C alleles showing the fewest. The study gave a list of 150 to 200 TCR beta chains associated with cytomegalovirus. Assigning TCR associations to individual alleles was difficult when HLA alleles, especially DR and DQ, strongly co-occurred. A later genetic analysis associated a missense DCLRE1C variant with V-gene and J-gene trimming of TCR beta chains, and an independent cohort replicated the association. Around 16 rarely observed V segments, including chromosome 9 orphons, were excluded from the earlier analysis of a few hundred of the donors because counts were too low.

Receptors were amplified or captured by the immunoSEQ multiplex PCR assay. A mixture of 60 forward primers for TCR Vbeta segments and 13 reverse primers for TCR Jbeta segments was used in the multiplex PCR. The CDR3 region of rearranged TCR beta genes was amplified from genomic DNA by a multiplex PCR assay. The Illumina HiSeq System was used to sequence the amplified TCR beta libraries as 87-base-pair reads. For the original study's pipeline: Across the 666 repertoires, a later analysis counted 80 million or so unique TCR beta chains, about 10 million of which were shared by at least two donors. Raw reads were error-corrected and collapsed into unique sequences with a nearest-neighbor algorithm that merged closely related sequences to remove PCR and sequencing errors. V, D and J gene segments were assigned by aligning CDR3 sequences to IMGT reference sequences. For a sequence to be retained, a match of at least six nucleotides to both a V gene segment and a J gene segment was required. A rearrangement counted as productive if the CDR3 had no stop codons and remained in frame with V and J, and every other rearrangement counted as non-productive. CDR3 was defined according to IMGT convention as the region running from the second conserved V-encoded cysteine to the conserved J-encoded phenylalanine. The earlier analysis of 550 to 650 of the donors excluded any sequence lacking an unambiguous match to a single V gene segment. In an earlier analysis of more than 500 of the donors, a V segment was called functional when productive rearrangements were above 56.7%, and segregating when the standard deviation between donors exceeded 5%. A statistical classification framework was built to diagnose cytomegalovirus status from the catalog of TCR beta chain sequences. A later analysis assigned V and J genes by comparing TCR nucleotide sequences with IMGT/GENE-DB human TR gene sequences. In a later analysis, CDR3 sequences and most-parsimonious VDJ recombination scenarios were assigned using the TCRdist pipeline. In a later analysis, each TCR beta chain was defined by its CDR3 amino acid sequence together with its V-gene family, and reads without a unique V-gene family were excluded. A later analysis removed 550 to 700 highly shared, low-generation-probability nucleotide sequences to deal with suspected cross-contamination and a sequencing artifact. In a later analysis, a clonal expansion index for each public chain was calculated from normalized within-repertoire ranks of inferred template counts. Generation probabilities in a later analysis came from a VDJ recombination model fitted to out-of-frame rearrangements, and those results were checked against IGoR. In a later analysis, TCR-TCR, TCR-HLA and TCR-CMV co-occurrence was scored with hypergeometric tests, and a repertoire-size bias correction was applied to TCR pairs. False discovery rates were estimated in a later analysis by permuting HLA or CMV assignments 20 times. A later analysis grouped co-occurring TCRs with DBSCAN, adding TCRdist sequence similarity when clustering within HLA-allele-positive subsets. Repertoires with fewer than 30,000 or more than 120,000 public chains were left out of co-occurrence clustering, as were a handful of repertoires with anomalous nucleotide sharing. TCRdb provides this immuneACCESS table in a form limited to in-frame rearrangements. Some clones are lacking; in checked studies, under half of them reflect an unresolved V gene, and why the rest are absent is not known. The V and J calls and the clone size are those of that table, but D and trimming were determined from the DNA. The sample data list about 210,000 clones, and 65% to 85% of these were observed just once. The leading ten clones occupy around 1.6% of the sample.

Material: PBMCs. The sequence links TRBV6-6 to TRBJ2-1; no D gene call is confident. The clonotype originates from a middle-aged man in good health and CMV-seropositive. CDR3 loop: CASKLELNYNEQFF. The DNA sequence is TGTGCCAGCAAGCTCGAGCTGAACTACAATGAGCAGTTCTTC.